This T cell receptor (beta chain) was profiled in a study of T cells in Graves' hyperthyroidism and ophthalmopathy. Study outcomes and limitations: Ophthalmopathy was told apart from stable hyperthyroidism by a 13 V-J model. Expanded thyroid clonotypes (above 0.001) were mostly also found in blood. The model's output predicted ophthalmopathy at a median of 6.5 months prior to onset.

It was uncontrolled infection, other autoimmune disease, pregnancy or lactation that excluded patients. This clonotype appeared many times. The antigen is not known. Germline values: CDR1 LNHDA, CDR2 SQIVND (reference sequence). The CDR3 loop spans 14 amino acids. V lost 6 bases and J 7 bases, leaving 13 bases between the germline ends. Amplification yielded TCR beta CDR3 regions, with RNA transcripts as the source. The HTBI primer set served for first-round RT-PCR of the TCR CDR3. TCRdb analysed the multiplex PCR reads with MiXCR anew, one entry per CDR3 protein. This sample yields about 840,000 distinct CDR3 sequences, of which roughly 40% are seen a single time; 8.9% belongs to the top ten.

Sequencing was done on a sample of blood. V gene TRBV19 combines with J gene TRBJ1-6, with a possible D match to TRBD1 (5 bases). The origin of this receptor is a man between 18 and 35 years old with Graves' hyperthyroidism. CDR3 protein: CASRGEGRNSPLHF. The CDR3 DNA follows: TGTGCCAGTAGAGGGGAGGGGCGGAATTCACCCCTCCACTTT.